This is a list of T cell receptor beta chains from one sample in a study of blood T cell repertoires in COVID-19. This table comes from immunoSEQ multiplex PCR, and its TCRdb copy is limited to in-frame clones, with some not included. The data contain over 90,000 clones, over 70% of them singletons. The specimen sequenced was peripheral blood. The receptor source for this set is a man aged 60-69 years with acute or convalescent COVID-19. Each CDR3 is given with its conserved first and last residue. The order of the fields is J gene, D gene, V gene, clone size, CDR3 DNA, CDR3 protein. D genes are given only for firm matches. Clone size is not always given. Where it is, it says once, few, many or a class for expanded clones.

>TRBJ1-1|-|TRBV5-1|-
TGCGCCAGCAGCATCCTGACAGGAATGAACACTGAAGCTTTCTTT
CASSILTGMNTEAFF
>TRBJ2-5|-|TRBV6-2/TRBV6-3|-
TGTGCCAGCAGTTACCTTACTAGCCAAGAGACCCAGTACTTC
CASSYLTSQETQYF
>TRBJ1-1|TRBD1|TRBV12-5|-
TGTGCTAGTGGTCCAGGGACAGCAAAGAAGAACACTGAAGCTTTCTTT
CASGPGTAKKNTEAFF
>TRBJ2-7|-|TRBV6-5|-
TGTGCCAGCGAGGACAGATCCTACGAGCAGTACTTC
CASEDRSYEQYF
>TRBJ2-7|-|TRBV20-1|-
TGCAGTGCTAGACAGTCCTACGAGCAGTACTTC
CSARQSYEQYF
>TRBJ2-5|-|TRBV4-3|-
TGCGCCAGCAGCCAAGATTGGGGGGTGGGCGAGACCCAGTACTTC
CASSQDWGVGETQYF
>TRBJ1-2|TRBD1|TRBV19|-
TGTGCCAGTAGTATAGATGGGACAGGGTTTTTTAGCTACACCTTC
CASSIDGTGFFSYTF
>TRBJ2-2|TRBD2|TRBV7-3|few
TGTGCCAGCAGCCGTAACGTAGGACTAGCCGCCGGGGAGCTGTTTTTT
CASSRNVGLAAGELFF
>TRBJ2-7|TRBD1|TRBV27|-
TGTGCCAGCAACCCAACATCGACAGGGATCTACGAGCAGTACTTC
CASNPTSTGIYEQYF
>TRBJ1-4|-|TRBV6-6|-
TGTGCCAGCAGTTCAAACAGGGTTGAAAAACTGTTTTTT
CASSSNRVEKLFF
>TRBJ1-1|-|TRBV6-2/TRBV6-3|-
TGTGCCAGCAGTTATTCTGGGGCGAACACTGAAGCTTTCTTT
CASSYSGANTEAFF
>TRBJ2-5|-|TRBV28|-
TGTGCCAGCAGTTTACCTGGAGGGGAGACCCAGTACTTC
CASSLPGGETQYF
>TRBJ1-5|-|TRBV10-3|-
TGTGCCATCAGTGAGTCAGGGGATAGCAATCAGCCCCAGCATTTT
CAISESGDSNQPQHF
>TRBJ1-5|-|TRBV30|-
TGTGCCTGGAGTACCAAGATTTCCAGGCAGCCCCAGCATTTT
CAWSTKISRQPQHF
>TRBJ2-3|-|TRBV5-4|-
TGTGCCAGCAGCGAGCCCGGAGGCACAGATACGCAGTATTTT
CASSEPGGTDTQYF
>TRBJ1-4|TRBD1|TRBV11-2|-
TGTGCCAGCAGCCGCAATCAAGGGGGCATCAATGAAAAACTGTTTTTT
CASSRNQGGINEKLFF
>TRBJ1-1|-|TRBV7-9|-
TGTGCCAGCAGGGATACAGGAAACACTGAAGCTTTCTTT
CASRDTGNTEAFF
>TRBJ2-7|TRBD1|TRBV6-1|-
TGTGCCAGCAGTGAACCGGAAACCTTGGGACAGGTATACTCCTACGAGCAGTACTTC
CASSEPETLGQVYSYEQYF
>TRBJ2-1|TRBD2|TRBV4-3|-
TGCGCCAGCAGCCGAAATGCAGCGGGGGGATACAATGAGCAGTTCTTC
CASSRNAAGGYNEQFF
>TRBJ2-5|-|TRBV14|-
TGTGCCAGCAGTCCTTATAGGGAATCGGGGGAGACCCAGTACTTC
CASSPYRESGETQYF
>TRBJ2-5|TRBD1|TRBV13|-
TGTGCCAGCAGCTGGGACAGGAAAAAAGAGACCCAGTACTTC
CASSWDRKKETQYF
>TRBJ1-3|-|TRBV7-2|-
TGTGCCAGCAGCTTAGGTCGGGTAGGGGCTGGAAACACCATATATTTT
CASSLGRVGAGNTIYF
>TRBJ2-7|TRBD2|TRBV5-6|-
TGTGCCAGCAGCTTAAGTGGGAGGGAAGACGAGCAGTACTTC
CASSLSGREDEQYF
>TRBJ1-1|-|TRBV5-6|few
TGTGCCAGCAGCCCCCCAGGTATGGAGGACACTGAAGCTTTCTTT
CASSPPGMEDTEAFF
>TRBJ2-5|-|TRBV6-2/TRBV6-3|few
TGTGCCAGCAGTTACTCGATTGGCAGGGCGGTTGAAGAGACCCAGTACTTC
CASSYSIGRAVEETQYF
>TRBJ2-4|TRBD1|TRBV28|-
TGTGCCAGCAGTTTAAGTGGGACAGGGATAATCGGATCCAAAAACATTCAGTACTTC
CASSLSGTGIIGSKNIQYF
>TRBJ2-2|-|TRBV10-1|-
TGCGCCAGCAGTTCCGACAGAAACACCGGGGAGCTGTTTTTT
CASSSDRNTGELFF